The 10 T cell receptor beta chains below were found in one sample sequenced in a study of cytomegalovirus exposure and HLA in healthy donors. The study ran its PCR with 60 Vbeta and 13 Jbeta primers. Some clones are missing from TCRdb's copy, which holds only in-frame ones; the method was immunoSEQ multiplex PCR. The data hold just over 150,000 clones, with around three quarters observed a single time. Sequencing was performed on PBMCs. The receptors originated from a middle-aged woman in good health and CMV-seronegative.

The genes are TRBV6-1 and TRBJ1-5; 8 bases are a match to TRBD1. Germline-derived CDR1 and CDR2 are MNHNS and SASEGT. CDR3 size: 12 residues. The J segment lost 4 bases and the V segment lost 10 bases, leaving 3 bases of the junction unmatched. The CDR3 DNA follows: TGTGCCACCAGACAGGGGAATCAGCCCCAGCATTTT. Residues: CATRQGNQPQHF.

The chain couples TRBV5-6 to TRBJ1-5; 9 bases match TRBD1. Losses at the gene ends were 0 bases for V and 7 bases for J; bases not matched to a gene: 11. The CDR3 is 17 amino acids. From germline, CDR1 is SGHDT and CDR2 YYEEEE. CDR3 residues: CASSLARSGQGSQPQHF. The CDR3 DNA is TGTGCCAGCAGCTTGGCCCGGTCGGGACAGGGATCACAGCCCCAGCATTTT.

V usage is TRBV28 and J usage is TRBJ2-7; maybe TRBD2 (5 bases). Trimming cost V 3 bases and J 7 bases, with 19 bases left between them. Germline CDR1 reads MDHEN; CDR2 reads SYDVKM. This CDR3 is 15 amino acids long. CDR3 nucleotides: TGTGCCAGCAGTTTCCTGGGCATACGGACGGGGGAGCAGTACTTC. Protein: CASSFLGIRTGEQYF.

In this sample, this clone turned up once. V gene TRBV7-8 combines with J gene TRBJ1-6; 8 positions match TRBD1. Trimming removed 5 bases from V and 0 bases from J; junction bases left unmatched: 15. The CDR3 loop spans 20 amino acids. Germline V lookup: CDR1 SGHVS, CDR2 FQNEAQ. In DNA form, the CDR3 reads TGTGCCAGCAGCATCGCCAGAACGGGACAGGCGAGCTCCTATAATTCACCCCTCCACTTT. This encodes CASSIARTGQASSYNSPLHF.

The chain links TRBV11-2 to TRBJ2-5, with TRBD1 matching 9 bases. After removal of 1 base from V and 6 bases from J, the junction contained 6 bases not matched to a gene. Looked up from germline, CDR1 is SGHAT and CDR2 is FQNNGV. This CDR3 is built from 15 residues. Here the CDR3 reads CASSLVGTGSQTQYF. CDR3 bases: TGTGCCAGCAGCTTAGTGGGGACAGGGAGTCAGACCCAGTACTTC.

V usage is TRBV6-5 and J usage is TRBJ2-7; 9 bases fit TRBD1. The CDR3 is 15 residues long. CDR1 and CDR2 (germline): MNHEY, SVGAGI. V lost 4 bases and J lost 3; bases outside the gene matches: 7. The DNA for the CDR3 is TGTGCCAGCAGTTCCCTCGGGACAGGGAACTACGAGCAGTACTTC. Translation gives CASSSLGTGNYEQYF.

The chain links TRBV2 to TRBJ1-1, with 7 bases matching TRBD1. Germline values: CDR1 SNHLY, CDR2 FYNNEI. After removal of 6 bases from V and 4 bases from J, the junction contained 5 bases not matched to a gene. The CDR3 consists of 13 residues. The CDR3, as DNA: TGTGCCAGCAGGAAGGGGGCCGGCACTGAAGCTTTCTTT. Its translation is CASRKGAGTEAFF.

This chain uses TRBV9 with TRBJ1-3; D is possibly TRBD1 (5 bases). Germline V gene data show CDR1 as SGDLS and CDR2 as YYNGEE. The CDR3 runs to 13 residues. V shed 4 bases and J shed 3 bases, with 8 bases lying between them. CDR3 nucleotide sequence: TGTGCCAGCAGCAGGACAATTGGAAACACCATATATTTT. Translating it yields CASSRTIGNTIYF.

The genes are TRBV5-5 and TRBJ1-3; 8 bases align to TRBD1. Germline CDR1 is SGHKS and CDR2 is YYEKEE (reference sequence). The junction had 3 bases not matched to a gene; V was cut back by 0 bases and J by 1 base. There are 16 residues in the CDR3. Here the CDR3 reads CASSLDQGASGNTIYF. CDR3 DNA sequence: TGTGCCAGCAGCTTGGATCAGGGGGCGTCTGGAAACACCATATATTTT.

This rearrangement joins TRBV6-5 to TRBJ2-2, with 7 bases fitting TRBD1. Germline-derived CDR1 and CDR2 are MNHEY and SVGAGI. V lost 6 bases, J lost 4 bases, and 8 bases stayed unmatched. The CDR3 has 15 amino acids. CDR3 residues: CASRRDSAATGELFF. CDR3 DNA sequence: TGTGCCAGCAGAAGGGACAGTGCAGCCACCGGGGAGCTGTTTTTT.